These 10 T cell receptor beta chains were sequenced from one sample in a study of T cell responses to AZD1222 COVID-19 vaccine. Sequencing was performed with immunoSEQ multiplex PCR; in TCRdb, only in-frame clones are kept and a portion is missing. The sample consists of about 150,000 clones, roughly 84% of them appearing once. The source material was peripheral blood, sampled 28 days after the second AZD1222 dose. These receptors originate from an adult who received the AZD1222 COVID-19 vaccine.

The CDR3 region is CASSGLAGVPGELFF. The DNA of the CDR3 is TGCGCCAGCAGCGGGCTAGCGGGAGTTCCCGGGGAGCTGTTTTTT. The chain uses TRBV10-1 and TRBJ2-2; 10 bases are shared with TRBD2. Germline loops: CDR1 WNHNN, CDR2 SYGVQD (reference sequence). Trimming removed 6 bases from V and 6 bases from J; junction bases left unmatched: 7. The CDR3 loop spans 15 amino acids.

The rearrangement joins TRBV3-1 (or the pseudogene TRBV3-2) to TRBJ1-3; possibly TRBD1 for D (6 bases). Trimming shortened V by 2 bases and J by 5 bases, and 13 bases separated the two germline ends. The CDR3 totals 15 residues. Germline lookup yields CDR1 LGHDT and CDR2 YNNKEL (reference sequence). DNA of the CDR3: TGTGCCAGCAGCCAATCGGGGGCAATCCGAAACACCATATATTTT. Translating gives CASSQSGAIRNTIYF.

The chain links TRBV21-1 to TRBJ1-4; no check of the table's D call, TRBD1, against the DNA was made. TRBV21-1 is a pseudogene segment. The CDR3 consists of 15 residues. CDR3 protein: CASSKEGAANEKLFF. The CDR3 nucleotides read TGTGCCAGCAGCAAAGAGGGGGCGGCTAATGAAAAACTGTTTTTT.

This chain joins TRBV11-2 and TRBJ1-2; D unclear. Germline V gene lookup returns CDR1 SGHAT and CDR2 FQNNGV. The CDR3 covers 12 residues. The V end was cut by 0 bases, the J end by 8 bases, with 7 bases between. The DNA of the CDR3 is TGTGCCAGCAGCTTAGATACGAGGGGCTACACCTTC. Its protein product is CASSLDTRGYTF. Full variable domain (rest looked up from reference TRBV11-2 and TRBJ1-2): EAGVAQSPRYKIIEKRQSVAFWCNPISGHATLYWYQQILGQGPKLLIQFQNNGVVDDSQLPKDRFSAERLKGVDSTLKIQPAKLEDSAVYLCASSLDTRGYTFGSGTRLTVV.

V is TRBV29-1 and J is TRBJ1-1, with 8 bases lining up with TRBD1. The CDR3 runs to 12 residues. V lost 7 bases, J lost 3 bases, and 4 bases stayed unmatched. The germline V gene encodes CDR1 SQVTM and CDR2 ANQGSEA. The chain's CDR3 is CSAGQGDTEAFF. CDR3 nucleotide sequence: TGCAGCGCCGGACAGGGCGACACTGAAGCTTTCTTT.

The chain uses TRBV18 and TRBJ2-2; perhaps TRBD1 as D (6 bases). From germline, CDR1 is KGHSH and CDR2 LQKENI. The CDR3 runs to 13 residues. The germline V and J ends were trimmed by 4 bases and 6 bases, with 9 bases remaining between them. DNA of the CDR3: TGTGCCAGCTCACTACAGGGTGCCGGGGAGCTGTTTTTT. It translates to CASSLQGAGELFF.

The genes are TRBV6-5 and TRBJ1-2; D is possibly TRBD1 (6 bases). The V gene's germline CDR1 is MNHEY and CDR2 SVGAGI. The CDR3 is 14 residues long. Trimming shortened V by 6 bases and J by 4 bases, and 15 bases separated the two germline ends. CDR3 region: CASRGDISLYGYTF. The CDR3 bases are TGTGCCAGCAGGGGGGACATAAGTCTCTATGGCTACACCTTC.

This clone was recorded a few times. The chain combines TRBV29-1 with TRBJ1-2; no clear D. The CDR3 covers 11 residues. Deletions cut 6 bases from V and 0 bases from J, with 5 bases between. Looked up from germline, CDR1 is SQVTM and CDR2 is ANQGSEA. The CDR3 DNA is TGCAGCGTCTTAGCTAACTATGGCTACACCTTC. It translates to CSVLANYGYTF.

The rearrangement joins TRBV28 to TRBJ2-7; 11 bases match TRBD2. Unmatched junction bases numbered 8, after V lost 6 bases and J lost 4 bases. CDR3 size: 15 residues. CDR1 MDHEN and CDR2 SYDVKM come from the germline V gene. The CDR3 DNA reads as TGTGCCAGCAGCTTAGGAGTAGCGGGGGGGTACGAGCAGTACTTC. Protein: CASSLGVAGGYEQYF.

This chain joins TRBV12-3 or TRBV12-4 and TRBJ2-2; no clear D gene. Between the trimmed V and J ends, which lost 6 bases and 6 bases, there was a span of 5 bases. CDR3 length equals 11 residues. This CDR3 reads CASSPSGELFF. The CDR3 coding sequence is TGTGCCAGCAGCCCCTCCGGGGAGCTGTTTTTT.